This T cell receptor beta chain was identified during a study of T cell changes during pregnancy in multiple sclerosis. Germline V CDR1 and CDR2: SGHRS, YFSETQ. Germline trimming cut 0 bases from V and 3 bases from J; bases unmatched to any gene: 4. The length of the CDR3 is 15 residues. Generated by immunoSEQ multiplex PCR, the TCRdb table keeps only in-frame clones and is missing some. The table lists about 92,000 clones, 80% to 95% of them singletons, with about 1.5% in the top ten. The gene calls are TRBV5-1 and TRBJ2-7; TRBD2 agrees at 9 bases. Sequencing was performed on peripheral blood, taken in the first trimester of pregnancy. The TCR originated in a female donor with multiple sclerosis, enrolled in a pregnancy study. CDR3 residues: CASSLGTSEFYEQYF. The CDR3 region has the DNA TGCGCCAGCAGCTTGGGGACTAGCGAGTTCTACGAGCAGTACTTC.